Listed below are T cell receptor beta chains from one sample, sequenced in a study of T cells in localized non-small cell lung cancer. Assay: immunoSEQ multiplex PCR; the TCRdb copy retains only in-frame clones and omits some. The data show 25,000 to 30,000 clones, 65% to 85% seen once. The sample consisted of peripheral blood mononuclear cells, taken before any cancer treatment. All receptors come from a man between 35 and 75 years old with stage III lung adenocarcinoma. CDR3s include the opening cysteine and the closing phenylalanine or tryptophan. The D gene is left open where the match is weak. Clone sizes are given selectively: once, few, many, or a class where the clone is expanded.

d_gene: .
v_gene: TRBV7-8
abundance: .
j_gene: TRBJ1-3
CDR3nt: TGTGCCAGCAGCTCTCAGTCTGCGTTCTCTGGAAACACCATATATTTT
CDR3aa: CASSSQSAFSGNTIYF

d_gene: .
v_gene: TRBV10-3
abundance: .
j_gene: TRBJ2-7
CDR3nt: TGTGCCATCAGTGAGGACCCGACCGGGGCCTACGAGCAGTACTTC
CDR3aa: CAISEDPTGAYEQYF

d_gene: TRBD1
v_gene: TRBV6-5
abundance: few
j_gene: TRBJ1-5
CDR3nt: TGTGCCAGCAGTTACGGACAGGGCTTCAATCAGCCCCAGCATTTT
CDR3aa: CASSYGQGFNQPQHF

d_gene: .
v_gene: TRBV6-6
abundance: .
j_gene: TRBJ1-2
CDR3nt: TGTGCCAGCAGTTACTCGGAGGTTTTTCGGGGTTCGGGCTACACCTTC
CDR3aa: CASSYSEVFRGSGYTF

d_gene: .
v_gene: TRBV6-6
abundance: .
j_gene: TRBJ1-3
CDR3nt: TGTGCCAGCAGTTTTCTCAGGGGTGCCTCTGGAAACACCATATATTTT
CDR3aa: CASSFLRGASGNTIYF

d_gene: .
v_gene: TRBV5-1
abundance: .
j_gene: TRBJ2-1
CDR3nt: TGCGCCAGCAGCTCGGACGCCACCCGGGGTGAGCAGTTCTTC
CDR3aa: CASSSDATRGEQFF

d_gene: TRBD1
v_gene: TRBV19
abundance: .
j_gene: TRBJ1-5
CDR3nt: TGTGCCAGTAGTGTACGACAGGGTGCGCAGCCCCAGCATTTT
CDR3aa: CASSVRQGAQPQHF

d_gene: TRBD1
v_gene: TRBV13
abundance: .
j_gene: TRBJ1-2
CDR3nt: TGTGCCAGCAGCTTTTACAAGACAGGGGAAAGGGGCTACACCTTC
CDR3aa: CASSFYKTGERGYTF

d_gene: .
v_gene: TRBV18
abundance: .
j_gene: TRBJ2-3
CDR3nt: TGTGCCAGCTTACCACCGGATCAACCCCGTACGCAGTATTTT
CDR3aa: CASLPPDQPRTQYF

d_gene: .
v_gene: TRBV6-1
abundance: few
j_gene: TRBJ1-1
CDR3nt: TGTGCCAGCAGCCGACACGACAGTTCGAACACTGAAGCTTTCTTT
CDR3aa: CASSRHDSSNTEAFF

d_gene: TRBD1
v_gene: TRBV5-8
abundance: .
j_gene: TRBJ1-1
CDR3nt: TGTGCCAGCAGGCGGGAGTTCGGGACAGTAGCTACTGAAGCTTTCTTT
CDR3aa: CASRREFGTVATEAFF

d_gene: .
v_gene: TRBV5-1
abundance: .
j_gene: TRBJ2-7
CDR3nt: TGCGCCAGCAGCTTGGGGCCGATCTCCTACGAGCAGTACTTC
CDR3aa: CASSLGPISYEQYF

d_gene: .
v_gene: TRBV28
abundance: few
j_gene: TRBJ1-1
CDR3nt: TGTGCCAGCCGGGGCTACACTGAAGCTTTCTTT
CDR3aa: CASRGYTEAFF

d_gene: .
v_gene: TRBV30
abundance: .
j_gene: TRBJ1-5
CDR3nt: TGTGCCTGGGCCGCAGGGTTCAATCAGCCCCAGCATTTT
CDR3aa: CAWAAGFNQPQHF

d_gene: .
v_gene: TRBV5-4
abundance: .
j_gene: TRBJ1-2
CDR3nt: TGTGCCAGCAGCCCCGGGCCTAACTATGGCTACACCTTC
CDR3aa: CASSPGPNYGYTF

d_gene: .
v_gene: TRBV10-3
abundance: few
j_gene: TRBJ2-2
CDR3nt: TGTGCCATCAGTGAAAGTGGGGAGCTGTTTTTT
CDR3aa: CAISESGELFF

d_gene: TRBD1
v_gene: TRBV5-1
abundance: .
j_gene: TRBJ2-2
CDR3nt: TGCGCCAGCAGCGGACAGGGGGAGGTCGGGGAGCTGTTTTTT
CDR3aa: CASSGQGEVGELFF

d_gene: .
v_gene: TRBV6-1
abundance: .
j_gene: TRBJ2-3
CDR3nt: TGTGCCATCGCGCGAGCGCCCCGAGGGGATACGCAGTATTTT
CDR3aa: CAIARAPRGDTQYF

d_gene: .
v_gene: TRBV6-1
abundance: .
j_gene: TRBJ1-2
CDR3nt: TGTGCCAGCAGTGAAGGGCAGAACAACTATGGCTACACCTTC
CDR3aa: CASSEGQNNYGYTF

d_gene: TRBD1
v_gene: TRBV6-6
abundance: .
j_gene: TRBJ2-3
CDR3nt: TGTGCCAGCAGTTTTGACAGGGAGAGGTTAACAGATACGCAGTATTTT
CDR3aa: CASSFDRERLTDTQYF

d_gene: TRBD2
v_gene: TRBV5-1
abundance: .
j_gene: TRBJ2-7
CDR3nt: TGCGCCAGCAGCCCCTCCGGGACTAGCTTGTACTTC
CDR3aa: CASSPSGTSLYF

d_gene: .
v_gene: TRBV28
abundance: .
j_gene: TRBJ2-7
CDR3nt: TGTGCCAGCAGTTTTTCTACCTACGAGCAGTACTTC
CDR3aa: CASSFSTYEQYF

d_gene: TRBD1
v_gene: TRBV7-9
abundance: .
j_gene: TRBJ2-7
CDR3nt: TGTGCCAGCAGCCGACAGGGAAACTACGAGCAGTACTTC
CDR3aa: CASSRQGNYEQYF

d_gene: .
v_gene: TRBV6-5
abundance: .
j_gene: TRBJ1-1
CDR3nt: TGTGCCAGCAAACCATGGGGGCTAAACACTGAAGCTTTCTTT
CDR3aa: CASKPWGLNTEAFF

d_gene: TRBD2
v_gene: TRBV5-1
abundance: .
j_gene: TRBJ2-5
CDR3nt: TGCGCCAGCAGCTCAGGTCGGGCGGGGGAAGAGACCCAGTACTTC
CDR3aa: CASSSGRAGEETQYF

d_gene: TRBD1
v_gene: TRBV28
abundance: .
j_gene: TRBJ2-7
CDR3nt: TGTGCCAGCAGACGGACAGGGGGATCCTACGAGCAGTACTTC
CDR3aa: CASRRTGGSYEQYF